This TCR beta chain was obtained from a study of sequential checkpoint blockade in melanoma (dated by TCRdb to between 2018 and 2021). For the wider study: Patients were assigned by 1:1 randomization to either first-line nivolumab followed by ipilimumab (arm A) or ipilimumab followed by nivolumab (arm B). Maintenance nivolumab came after both trial sequences.

TCRbeta CDR3 regions were immunosequenced from genomic DNA with the immunoSEQ Assay. Before high-throughput sequencing, genomic DNA was amplified using bias-controlled multiplex PCR. From the authors' description of their analysis: To quantify the absolute abundance of each unique TCRbeta CDR3 region, the sequences were collapsed and filtered. Clonality was defined as 1 minus Pielou's evenness and was calculated using productive rearrangements only. Clones with significantly greater frequencies in on-treatment versus baseline samples were identified using a previously published method. TCRdb mirrors the immuneACCESS table, restricted to in-frame sequences. Some clones are absent from its copies; in checked studies, under half trace to an unresolved V gene, and the reason for the others is unknown. From that table come the V and J calls and clone size; the DNA was used to work out D and trimming. Recorded for this sample are 9,500 to 15,000 clones; about 80% of them occurred a single time. The top ten constitute 45% to 55% of the sample.

Broad study findings and their caveats: The model for predicting response that combines TCR metrics with mutation burden needs to be validated in larger, independent patient cohorts.

Read against the paper, the sample's treatment or condition label means: randomized to nivolumab then ipilimumab (arm A) or the reverse (arm B). Prior DNA-damaging chemotherapy had not been received by any trial patient. Live CD3+CD8+ cells negative for CD19 and CD56 were sorted from thawed PBMCs on a FACS Aria II flow cytometer. The samples were obtained from melanoma patients enrolled in CheckMate 064, an open-label, randomized phase II trial testing sequential checkpoint blockade. Peripheral blood mononuclear cells were collected by leukapheresis, purified using Ficoll-Paque, and frozen in human serum containing roughly 9.4% DMSO. Immediately after sorting, the purity of the sorted blood CD3+CD8+ cells was confirmed to be >98%, and DNA was then extracted. From its cysteine to its phenylalanine, the CDR3 spans 15 amino acids. Only the CDR3 portion is preserved as DNA: 45 bases, with reading frame beginning at the first base. From a lookup of the germline V gene, CDR1 and CDR2 are SGDLS and YYNGEE. Unmatched junction bases come to 3, with V trimmed by 4 bases and J by 2 bases.

A note on this clone: It has no known antigen specificity. No base-level quality is on record; no much larger clone is a single base apart.

The material sequenced was CD8+ T cells sorted from blood (inferred from file names), taken from a patient given nivolumab and ipilimumab in sequence. This TCR derives from a human donor with melanoma. This receptor chain uses TRBV9 and TRBJ2-6, and TRBD2 aligns with 7 junction nucleotides. The CDR3 sequence is CASSLGGTGANVLTF. The DNA sequence reads TGTGCCAGCAGCCTGGGGGGGACTGGGGCCAACGTCCTGACTTTC.